The rows below give T cell receptor beta chains drawn from one sample of a study of STAT3 mutations in large granular lymphocyte leukemia. Some clones are missing from TCRdb's copy, which holds only in-frame ones; the method was immunoSEQ multiplex PCR. The sample has approximately 30,000 clones, more than 60% seen once. Material: peripheral blood mononuclear cells. These TCRs come from a woman in her forties or fifties with T-cell large granular lymphocyte leukemia. Some clones in this sample may be carry-over from other donors' samples. Both conserved end residues are part of each CDR3. The D gene is left open where the match is weak. The size entry is marked missing in some rows and otherwise reads once, few, many or a size class.

>.|TRBJ2-6|.|TRBV4-2
TGTGCCAGCAGCTTCGGAGTTGGGGCCAACGTCCTGACTTTC
CASSFGVGANVLTF
>.|TRBJ1-1|.|TRBV7-9
TGTGCCAGCAGCTCACCCTTTCGGGGGGATAACACTGAAGCTTTCTTT
CASSSPFRGDNTEAFF
>TRBD2|TRBJ2-7|once|TRBV11-1
TGTGCCAGCAGCTGGCCTAGCGGGGACTACGAGCAGTACTTC
CASSWPSGDYEQYF
>.|TRBJ2-7|.|TRBV10-3
TGTGCCATCAGTGACCCCCGTTATAGCGGATCCTACGAGCAGTACTTC
CAISDPRYSGSYEQYF
>.|TRBJ1-5|.|TRBV21-1
TGTGCCAGCATTAAGGAGAAGGGCGGGATATATCAGCCCCAGCATTTT
CASIKEKGGIYQPQHF
>.|TRBJ1-4|.|TRBV5-6
TGTGCCAGCAGCATATCCGGACAGCTTCGAGGACTGTTTTTT
CASSISGQLRGLFF
>.|TRBJ1-4|.|TRBV5-1
TGCGCCAGCAGCTTACTACAGGGCCAGGGGGAAAAACTGTTTTTT
CASSLLQGQGEKLFF
>.|TRBJ1-1|few|TRBV30
TGTGCCTGGAGTGTACCATTCGGCACTGAAGCTTTCTTT
CAWSVPFGTEAFF
>.|TRBJ1-3|.|TRBV5-1
TGCGCCAGCAGCATCGCTAGCTCTGGAAACACCATATATTTT
CASSIASSGNTIYF
>.|TRBJ1-5|.|TRBV19
TGTGCCAGTAGCGATTCCTCGGCCCCCAATCAGCCCCAGCATTTT
CASSDSSAPNQPQHF
>.|TRBJ1-1|.|TRBV21-1
TGTGCCAGCAGCGTCCCTGGGGGGGAGACTGAAGCTTTCTTT
CASSVPGGETEAFF
>.|TRBJ2-7|few|TRBV19
TGTGCCAGTAGTTCAACCACAGGATACGAGCAGTACTTC
CASSSTTGYEQYF
>TRBD1|TRBJ1-1|.|TRBV18
TGTGCCAGCTCACCCCCGACGACAGGGCGAAACACTGAAGCTTTCTTT
CASSPPTTGRNTEAFF
>TRBD2|TRBJ2-5|few|TRBV27
TGTGCCAGCAGTCCACAGACGCTCGGACTAGGAGGGACCCAGTACTTC
CASSPQTLGLGGTQYF
>.|TRBJ2-3|few|TRBV7-3
TGTGCCAGCAGCTTGGGGGCGGATACGCAGTATTTT
CASSLGADTQYF
>TRBD1|TRBJ1-5|.|TRBV2
TGTGCCAGCATTGGGGACAGGGGGCTCAATCAGCCCCAGCATTTT
CASIGDRGLNQPQHF